This T cell receptor beta chain was found in a study of blood T cell repertoires in COVID-19. V lost 1 base and J lost 5; bases outside the gene matches: 5. The CDR3 runs to 15 residues. Germline CDR1 is SEHNR and CDR2 is FQNEAQ (reference sequence). The table came from immunoSEQ multiplex PCR; TCRdb's copy has only in-frame clones and leaves some out. The data hold about 500,000 clones, with approximately 90% observed a single time. The sequence was obtained from a woman aged 18-29 years who had recovered from COVID-19. Sample: PBMCs or T cells enriched from blood (not recorded which). The gene calls are TRBV7-9 and TRBJ1-2; 9 bases are a match to TRBD1. CDR3 nucleotide sequence: TGTGCCAGCAGCTTAGTCACAGGGGGCACTTATGGCTACACCTTC. Its protein is CASSLVTGGTYGYTF.